This entry concerns a single T cell receptor beta chain. This sample was included in a study of control samples from healthy donors and cancer patients. The assay was immunoSEQ multiplex PCR, and TCRdb's table has in-frame clones only and misses some. Of about 69,000 clones detected, just under 90% appear once; the ten largest clones hold about 20%. J lost 0 bases, V lost 7 bases, and 5 bases had no gene match. The CDR3 runs 15 residues. Germline V gene lookup returns CDR1 SEHNR and CDR2 FQNEAQ (reference sequence). This chain uses TRBV7-9 with TRBJ2-1; 8 bases fit TRBD1. The sequenced sample was PBMCs. The receptor was derived from a man aged 55 to 69 with lung cancer. The CDR3 region has the DNA TGTGCCAGCACCACAGGGGGGAACTCCTACAATGAGCAGTTCTTC. Its translation: CASTTGGNSYNEQFF.